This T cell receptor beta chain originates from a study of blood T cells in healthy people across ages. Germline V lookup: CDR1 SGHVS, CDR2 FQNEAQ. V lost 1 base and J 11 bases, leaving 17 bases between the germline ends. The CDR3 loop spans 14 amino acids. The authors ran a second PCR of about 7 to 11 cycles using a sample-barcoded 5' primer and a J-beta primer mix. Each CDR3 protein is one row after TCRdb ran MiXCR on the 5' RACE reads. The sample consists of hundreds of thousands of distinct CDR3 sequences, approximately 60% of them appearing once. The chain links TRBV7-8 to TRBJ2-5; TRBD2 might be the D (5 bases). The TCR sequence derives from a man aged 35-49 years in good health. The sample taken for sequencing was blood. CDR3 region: CASSLGIQPGEQYF. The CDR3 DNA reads TGTGCCAGCAGCTTAGGGATTCAACCTGGGGAGCAGTACTTC.